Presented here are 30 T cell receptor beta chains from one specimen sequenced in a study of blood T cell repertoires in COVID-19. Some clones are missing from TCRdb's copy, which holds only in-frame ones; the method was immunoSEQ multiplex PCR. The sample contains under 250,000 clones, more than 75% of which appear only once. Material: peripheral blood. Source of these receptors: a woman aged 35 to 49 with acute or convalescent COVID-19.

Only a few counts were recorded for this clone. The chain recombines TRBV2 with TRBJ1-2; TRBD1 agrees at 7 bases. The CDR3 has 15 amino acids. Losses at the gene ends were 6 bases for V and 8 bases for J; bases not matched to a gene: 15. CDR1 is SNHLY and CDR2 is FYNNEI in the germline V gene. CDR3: CASRARTTGDLGYTF. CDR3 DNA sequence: TGTGCCAGCAGGGCCCGTACAACAGGGGACTTGGGCTACACCTTC.

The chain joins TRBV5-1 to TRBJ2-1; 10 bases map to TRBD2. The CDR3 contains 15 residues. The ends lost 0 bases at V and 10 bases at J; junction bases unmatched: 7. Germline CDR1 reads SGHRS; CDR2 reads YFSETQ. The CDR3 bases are TGCGCCAGCAGCTTGGATACGCTAGCGGGGGACGAGCAGTTCTTC. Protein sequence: CASSLDTLAGDEQFF.

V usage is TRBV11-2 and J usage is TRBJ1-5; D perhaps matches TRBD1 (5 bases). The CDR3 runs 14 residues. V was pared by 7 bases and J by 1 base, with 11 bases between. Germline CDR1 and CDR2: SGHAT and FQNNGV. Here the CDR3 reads CASTTRASNQPQHF. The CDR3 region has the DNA TGTGCCAGCACCACCAGGGCGAGCAATCAGCCCCAGCATTTT.

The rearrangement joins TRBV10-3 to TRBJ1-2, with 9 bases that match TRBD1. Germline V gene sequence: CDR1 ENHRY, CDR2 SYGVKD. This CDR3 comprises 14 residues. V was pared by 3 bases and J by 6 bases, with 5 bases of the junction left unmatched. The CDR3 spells CAISETGGEDGYTF. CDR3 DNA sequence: TGTGCCATCAGTGAAACAGGGGGCGAAGATGGCTACACCTTC.

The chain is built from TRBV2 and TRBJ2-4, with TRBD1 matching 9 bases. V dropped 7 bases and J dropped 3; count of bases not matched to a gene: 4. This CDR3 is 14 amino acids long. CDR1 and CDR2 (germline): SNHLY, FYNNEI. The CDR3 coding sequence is TGTGCCAGCACGGACAGGGGAGGCAAAAACATTCAGTACTTC. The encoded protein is CASTDRGGKNIQYF.

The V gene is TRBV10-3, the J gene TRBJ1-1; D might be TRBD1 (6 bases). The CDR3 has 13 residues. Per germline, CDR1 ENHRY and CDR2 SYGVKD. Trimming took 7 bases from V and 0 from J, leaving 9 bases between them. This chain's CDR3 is CAIKGELNTEAFF. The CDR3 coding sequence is TGTGCCATCAAGGGGGAGTTGAACACTGAAGCTTTCTTT.

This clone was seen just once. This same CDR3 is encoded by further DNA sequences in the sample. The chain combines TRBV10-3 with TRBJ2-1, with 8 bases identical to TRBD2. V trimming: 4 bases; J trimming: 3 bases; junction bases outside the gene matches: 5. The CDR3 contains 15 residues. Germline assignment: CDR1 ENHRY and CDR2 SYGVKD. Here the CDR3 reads CAISGPGGDYNEQFF. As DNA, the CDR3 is TGTGCCATCAGTGGCCCGGGGGGGGACTACAATGAGCAGTTCTTC.

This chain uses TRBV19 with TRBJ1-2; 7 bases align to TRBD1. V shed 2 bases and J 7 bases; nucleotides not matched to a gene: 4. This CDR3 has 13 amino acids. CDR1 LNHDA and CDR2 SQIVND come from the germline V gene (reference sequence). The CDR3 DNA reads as TGTGCCAGTAGTATAAGGGGGCACAGTGGCTACACCTTC. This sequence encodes CASSIRGHSGYTF.

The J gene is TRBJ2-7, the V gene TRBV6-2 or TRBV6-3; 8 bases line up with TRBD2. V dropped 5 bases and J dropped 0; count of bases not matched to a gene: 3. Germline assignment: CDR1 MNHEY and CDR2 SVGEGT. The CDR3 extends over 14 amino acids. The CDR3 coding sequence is TGTGCCAGCAGTGGCGGGGGGTTCTCCTACGAGCAGTACTTC. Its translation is CASSGGGFSYEQYF.

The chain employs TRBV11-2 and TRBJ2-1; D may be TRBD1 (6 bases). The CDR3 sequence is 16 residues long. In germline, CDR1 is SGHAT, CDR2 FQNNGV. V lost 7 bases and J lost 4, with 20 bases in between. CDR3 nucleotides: TGTGCCAGCAACCCTCTGAGAGACAGGACGTACAATGAGCAGTTCTTC. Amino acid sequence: CASNPLRDRTYNEQFF.

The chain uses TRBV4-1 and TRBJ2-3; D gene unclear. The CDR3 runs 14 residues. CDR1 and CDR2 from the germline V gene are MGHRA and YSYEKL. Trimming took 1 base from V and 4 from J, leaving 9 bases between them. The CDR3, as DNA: TGCGCCAGCAGCCAAGCAATGCAGGCAGATACGCAGTATTTT. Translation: CASSQAMQADTQYF.

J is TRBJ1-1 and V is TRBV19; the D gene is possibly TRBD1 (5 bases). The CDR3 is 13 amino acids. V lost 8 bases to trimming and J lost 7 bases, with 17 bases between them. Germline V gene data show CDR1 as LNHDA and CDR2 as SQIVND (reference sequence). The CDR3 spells CASHGGVMGEAFF. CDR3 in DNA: TGTGCCAGTCACGGGGGAGTGATGGGTGAAGCTTTCTTT.

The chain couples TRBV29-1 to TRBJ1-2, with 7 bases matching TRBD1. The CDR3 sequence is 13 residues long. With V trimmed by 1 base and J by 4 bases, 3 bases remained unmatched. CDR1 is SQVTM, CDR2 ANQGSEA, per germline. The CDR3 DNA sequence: TGCAGCGTTGAAGTAAGACAGGGCTATGGCTACACCTTC. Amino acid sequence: CSVEVRQGYGYTF. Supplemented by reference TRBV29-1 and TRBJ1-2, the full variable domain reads SAVISQKPSRDICQRGTSLTIQCQVDSQVTMMFWYRQQPGQSLTLIATANQGSEATYESGFVIDKFPISRPNLTFSTLTVSNMSPEDSSIYLCSVEVRQGYGYTFGSGTRLTVV.

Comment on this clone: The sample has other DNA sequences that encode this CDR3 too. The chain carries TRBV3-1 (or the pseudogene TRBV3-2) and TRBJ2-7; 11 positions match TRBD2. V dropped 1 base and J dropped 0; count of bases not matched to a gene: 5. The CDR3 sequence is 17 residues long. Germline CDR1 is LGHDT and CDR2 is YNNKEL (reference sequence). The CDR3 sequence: CASSQGASGGSSYEQYF. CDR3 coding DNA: TGTGCCAGCAGCCAAGGCGCTAGCGGGGGGAGCTCCTACGAGCAGTACTTC.

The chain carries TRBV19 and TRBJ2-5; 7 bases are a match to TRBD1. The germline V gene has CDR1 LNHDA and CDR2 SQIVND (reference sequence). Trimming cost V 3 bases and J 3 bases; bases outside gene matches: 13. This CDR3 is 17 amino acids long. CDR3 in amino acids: CASSMAPWDRGKETQYF. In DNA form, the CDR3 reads TGTGCCAGTAGTATGGCCCCCTGGGACAGAGGTAAAGAGACCCAGTACTTC. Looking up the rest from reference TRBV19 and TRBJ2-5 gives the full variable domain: DGGITQSPKYLFRKEGQNVTLSCEQNLNHDAMYWYRQDPGQGLRLIYYSQIVNDFQKGDIAEGYSVSREKKESFPLTVTSAQKNPTAFYLCASSMAPWDRGKETQYFGPGTRLLVL.

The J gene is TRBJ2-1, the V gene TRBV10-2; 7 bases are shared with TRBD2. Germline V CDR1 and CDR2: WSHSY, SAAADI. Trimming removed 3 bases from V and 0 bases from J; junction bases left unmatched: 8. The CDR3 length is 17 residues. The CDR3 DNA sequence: TGCGCCAGCAGTGATCCCGCGGGGGTAAGCTCCTACAATGAGCAGTTCTTC. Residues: CASSDPAGVSSYNEQFF.

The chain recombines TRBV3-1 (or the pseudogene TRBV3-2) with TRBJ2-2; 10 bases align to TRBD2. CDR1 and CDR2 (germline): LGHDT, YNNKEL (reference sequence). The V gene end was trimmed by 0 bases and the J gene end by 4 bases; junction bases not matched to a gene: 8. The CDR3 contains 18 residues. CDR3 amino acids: CASSQDRASGSPTGELFF. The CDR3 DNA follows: TGTGCCAGCAGCCAAGATCGTGCTAGCGGGAGTCCCACCGGGGAGCTGTTTTTT.

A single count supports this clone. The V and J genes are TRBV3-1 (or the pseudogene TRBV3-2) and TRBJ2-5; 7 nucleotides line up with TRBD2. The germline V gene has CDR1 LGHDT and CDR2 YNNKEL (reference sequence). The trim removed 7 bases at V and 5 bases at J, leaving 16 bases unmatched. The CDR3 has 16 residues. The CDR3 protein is CASTPRTAGVWETQYF. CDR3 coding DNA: TGTGCCAGCACCCCAAGAACGGCGGGAGTCTGGGAGACCCAGTACTTC.

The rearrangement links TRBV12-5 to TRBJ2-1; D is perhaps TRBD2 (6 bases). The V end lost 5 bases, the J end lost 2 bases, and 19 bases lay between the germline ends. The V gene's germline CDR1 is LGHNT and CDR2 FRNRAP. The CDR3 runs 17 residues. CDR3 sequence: CASGPGLRGFAYNEQFF. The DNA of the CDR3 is TGTGCTAGTGGTCCCGGACTAAGAGGTTTCGCCTACAATGAGCAGTTCTTC.

DNA of the CDR3: TGTGCCAGCAGCCGTAGTAGAAGCGGGGAGCTGTTTTTT. Its protein is CASSRSRSGELFF. This chain uses TRBV9 with TRBJ2-2; unclear D gene. V was clipped by 4 bases and J by 7 bases, with 11 bases between them. The CDR3 covers 13 residues. CDR1 and CDR2 from the germline V gene are SGDLS and YYNGEE. The full variable domain, completed using reference TRBV9 and TRBJ2-2, is DSGVTQTPKHLITATGQRVTLRCSPRSGDLSVYWYQQSLDQGLQFLIQYYNGEERAKGNILERFSAQQFPDLHSELNLSSLELGDSALYFCASSRSRSGELFFGEGSRLTVL.

CDR3 amino acids: CASSAVRAPGTSNTEAFF. The CDR3 DNA follows: TGCGCCAGCAGCGCTGTCAGGGCCCCAGGGACATCGAACACTGAAGCTTTCTTT. V is TRBV5-1 and J is TRBJ1-1; maybe TRBD1 (6 bases). V shed 4 bases and J shed 1 base, with 23 bases lying between them. The CDR3 runs to 18 residues. Germline values: CDR1 SGHRS, CDR2 YFSETQ.

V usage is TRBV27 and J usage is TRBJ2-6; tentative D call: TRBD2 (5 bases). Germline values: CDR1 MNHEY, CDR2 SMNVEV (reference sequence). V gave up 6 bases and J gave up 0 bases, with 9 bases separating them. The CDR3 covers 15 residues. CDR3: CASRERGSGANVLTF. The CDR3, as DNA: TGTGCCAGCAGGGAACGGGGCTCTGGGGCCAACGTCCTGACTTTC. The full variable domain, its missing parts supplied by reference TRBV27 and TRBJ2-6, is EAQVTQNPRYLITVTGKKLTVTCSQNMNHEYMSWYRQDPGLGLRQIYYSMNVEVTDKGDVPEGYKVSRKEKRNFPLILESPSPNQTSLYFCASRERGSGANVLTFGAGSRLTVL.

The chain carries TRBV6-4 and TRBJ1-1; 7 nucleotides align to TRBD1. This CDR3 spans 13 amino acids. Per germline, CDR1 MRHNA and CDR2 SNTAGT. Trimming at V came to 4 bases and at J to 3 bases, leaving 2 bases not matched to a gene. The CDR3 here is CASSGGGYTEAFF. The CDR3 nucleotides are TGTGCCAGCAGTGGAGGGGGCTACACTGAAGCTTTCTTT.

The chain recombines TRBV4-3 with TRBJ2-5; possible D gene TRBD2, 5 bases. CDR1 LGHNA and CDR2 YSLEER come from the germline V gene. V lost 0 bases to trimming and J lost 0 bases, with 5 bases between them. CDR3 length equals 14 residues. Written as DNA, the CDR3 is TGCGCCAGCAGCCAAGATAGCGACCAAGAGACCCAGTACTTC. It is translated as CASSQDSDQETQYF.

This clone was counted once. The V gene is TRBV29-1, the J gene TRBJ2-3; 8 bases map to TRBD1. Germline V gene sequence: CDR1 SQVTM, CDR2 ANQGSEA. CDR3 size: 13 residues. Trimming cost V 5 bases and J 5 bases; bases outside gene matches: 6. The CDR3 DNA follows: TGCAGCGTTCAGGGGGCCCTCCTAGATACGCAGTATTTT. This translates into CSVQGALLDTQYF.

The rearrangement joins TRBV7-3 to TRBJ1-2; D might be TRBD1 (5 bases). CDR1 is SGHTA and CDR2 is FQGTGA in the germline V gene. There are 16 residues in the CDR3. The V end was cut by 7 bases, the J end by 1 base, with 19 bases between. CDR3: CASNQSGQGVNYGYTF. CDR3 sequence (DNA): TGTGCCAGCAACCAATCCGGGCAGGGCGTTAACTATGGCTACACCTTC.

The CDR3 here is CSSRQGSGETQYF. Written as DNA, the CDR3 is TGCAGTTCGAGGCAGGGGTCAGGAGAGACCCAGTACTTC. The genes are TRBV29-1 and TRBJ2-5; perhaps TRBD1 as D (6 bases). Germline CDR1 is SQVTM and CDR2 is ANQGSEA. The CDR3 is 13 residues long.

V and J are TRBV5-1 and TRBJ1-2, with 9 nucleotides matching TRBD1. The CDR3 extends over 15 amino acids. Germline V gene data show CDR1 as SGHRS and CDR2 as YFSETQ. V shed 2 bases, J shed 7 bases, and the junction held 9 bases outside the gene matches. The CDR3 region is CASSFGDREFGGYTF. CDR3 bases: TGCGCCAGCAGCTTCGGGGACAGGGAATTCGGTGGCTACACCTTC.

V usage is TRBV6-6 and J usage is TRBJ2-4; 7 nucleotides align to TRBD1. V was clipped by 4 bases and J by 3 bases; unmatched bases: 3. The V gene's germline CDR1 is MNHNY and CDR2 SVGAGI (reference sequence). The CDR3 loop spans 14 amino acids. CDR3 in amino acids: CASSSGDSKNIQYF. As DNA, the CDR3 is TGTGCCAGCAGTTCCGGGGACAGCAAAAACATTCAGTACTTC.

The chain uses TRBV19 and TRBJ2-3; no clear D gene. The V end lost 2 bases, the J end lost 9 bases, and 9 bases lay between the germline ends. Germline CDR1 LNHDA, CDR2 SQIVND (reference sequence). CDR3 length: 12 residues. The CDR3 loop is CASSIPPRTQYF. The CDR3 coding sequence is TGTGCCAGTAGTATACCCCCACGGACGCAGTATTTT.